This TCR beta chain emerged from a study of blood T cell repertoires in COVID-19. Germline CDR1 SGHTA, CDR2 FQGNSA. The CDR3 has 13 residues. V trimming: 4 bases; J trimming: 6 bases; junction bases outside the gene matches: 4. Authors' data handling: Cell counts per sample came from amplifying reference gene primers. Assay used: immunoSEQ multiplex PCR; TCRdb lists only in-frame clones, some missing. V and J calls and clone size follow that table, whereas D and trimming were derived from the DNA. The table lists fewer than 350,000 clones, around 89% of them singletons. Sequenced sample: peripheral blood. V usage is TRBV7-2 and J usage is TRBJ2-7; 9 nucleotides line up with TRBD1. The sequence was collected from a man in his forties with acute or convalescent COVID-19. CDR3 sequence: CASSYDRGGEQYF. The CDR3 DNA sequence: TGTGCCAGCAGCTACGACAGGGGGGGCGAGCAGTACTTC.